Following are 5 T cell receptor beta chains from one sample sequenced in a study of T cells after yellow fever vaccination. TCRdb re-derived calls from the 5' RACE reads in MiXCR, one entry per CDR3 protein. This table holds 300,000 to 400,000 distinct CDR3 sequences, 8.5% to 9% found once. Sequencing was performed on PBMCs, taken on the day of the first yellow fever vaccination. Receptor source: a man in his late teens or twenties who received the YFV17D yellow fever vaccine.

In this sample, this clonotype turned up a few times. The J gene is TRBJ2-5, the V gene TRBV6-1, with D possibly TRBD2 on 6 matching bases. Germline V lookup: CDR1 MNHNS, CDR2 SASEGT. Trimming removed 0 bases from V and 7 bases from J, with 12 bases in between. The CDR3 runs to 14 residues. In DNA, the CDR3 is TGTGCCAGCAGTGAAGCGCGGGGTCCGGGGACCCAGTACTTC. Residues: CASSEARGPGTQYF.

V gene TRBV5-6 combines with J gene TRBJ1-3, with D possibly matching TRBD1 (5 bases). Between the trimmed V and J ends, which lost 5 bases and 1 base, there was a span of 10 bases. Germline CDR1 SGHDT, CDR2 YYEEEE. The CDR3 sequence is 14 residues long. In DNA, the CDR3 is TGTGCCAGCAGATACGAGGGGTCTGGAAACACCATATATTTT. It is translated as CASRYEGSGNTIYF. Full variable domain (rest looked up from reference TRBV5-6 and TRBJ1-3): DAGVTQSPTHLIKTRGQQVTLRCSPKSGHDTVSWYQQALGQGPQFIFQYYEEEERQRGNFPDRFSGHQFPNYSSELNVNALLLGDSALYLCASRYEGSGNTIYFGEGSWLTVV.

This clonotype has just a few counts. V and J are TRBV7-2 and TRBJ2-3; the D gene is possibly TRBD1 (5 bases). This CDR3 has 14 residues. The V and J ends lost 5 bases and 0 bases respectively, with 9 bases between them. CDR1 and CDR2 (germline): SGHTA, FQGNSA. DNA of the CDR3: TGTGCCAGCAGCCAGACAGCTAGCACAGATACGCAGTATTTT. Amino acid sequence: CASSQTASTDTQYF.

In its sample, this clonotype was seen many times. V gene TRBV24-1 combines with J gene TRBJ1-2; the D gene is possibly TRBD1 (6 bases). The CDR3 length is 12 residues. From germline, CDR1 is KGHDR and CDR2 SFDVKD. The V and J ends lost 4 bases and 4 bases respectively, with 6 bases between them. CDR3 DNA: TGTGCCACCAGTGAACAGGGCTATGGCTACACCTTC. The encoded protein is CATSEQGYGYTF.

This clonotype was picked up many times. The V gene is TRBV7-2, the J gene TRBJ2-3; the match to TRBD2 covers 8 bases. V lost 1 base, J lost 4 bases, and 4 bases stayed unmatched. The CDR3 runs 15 residues. Germline CDR1 is SGHTA and CDR2 is FQGNSA. DNA of the CDR3: TGTGCCAGCAGCTTAGTCGGGGGGGGAGCAGATACGCAGTATTTT. It codes for CASSLVGGGADTQYF.